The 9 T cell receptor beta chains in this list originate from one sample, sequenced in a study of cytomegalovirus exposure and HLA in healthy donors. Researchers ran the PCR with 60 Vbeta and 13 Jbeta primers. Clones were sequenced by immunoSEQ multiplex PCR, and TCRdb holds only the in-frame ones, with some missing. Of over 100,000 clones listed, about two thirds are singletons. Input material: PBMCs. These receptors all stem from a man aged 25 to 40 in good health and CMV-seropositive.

In nucleotides, the CDR3 is TGTGCCAGCAGGTCCGGGACAGGGTCAAACACCGGGGAGCTGTTTTTT. Protein sequence: CASRSGTGSNTGELFF. V usage is TRBV2 and J usage is TRBJ2-2; 9 nucleotides agree with TRBD1. The CDR3 is 16 residues long. Per germline, CDR1 SNHLY and CDR2 FYNNEI. V lost 6 bases, J lost 2 bases, and 7 bases stayed unmatched.

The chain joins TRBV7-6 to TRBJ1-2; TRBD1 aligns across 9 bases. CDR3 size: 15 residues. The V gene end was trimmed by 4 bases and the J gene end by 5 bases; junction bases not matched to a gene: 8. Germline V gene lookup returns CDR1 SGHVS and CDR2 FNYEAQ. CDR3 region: CASSSRTGEYYGYTF. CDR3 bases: TGTGCCAGCAGCTCGAGGACAGGGGAATATTATGGCTACACCTTC.

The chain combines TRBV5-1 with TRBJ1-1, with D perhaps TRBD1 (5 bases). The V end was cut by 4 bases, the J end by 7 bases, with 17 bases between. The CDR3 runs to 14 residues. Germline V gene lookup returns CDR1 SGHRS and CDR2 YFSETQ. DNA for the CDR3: TGCGCCAGCAGCCCCGGTACGGGGGGAATTGAAGCTTTCTTT. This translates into CASSPGTGGIEAFF.

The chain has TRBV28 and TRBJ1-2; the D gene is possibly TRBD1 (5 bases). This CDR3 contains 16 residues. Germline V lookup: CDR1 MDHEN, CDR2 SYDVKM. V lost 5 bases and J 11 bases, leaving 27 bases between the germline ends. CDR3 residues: CASSPSTAGWGAGYTF. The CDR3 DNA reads TGTGCCAGCAGTCCCTCGACCGCCGGCTGGGGCGCGGGGTACACCTTC.

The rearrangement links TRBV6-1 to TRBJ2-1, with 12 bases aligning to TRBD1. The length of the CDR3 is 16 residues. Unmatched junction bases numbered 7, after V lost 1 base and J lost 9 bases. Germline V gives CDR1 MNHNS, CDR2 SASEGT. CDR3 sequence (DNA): TGTGCCAGCAGTGAAGATCCGGGACAGGGGGCCGGTGAGCAGTTCTTC. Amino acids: CASSEDPGQGAGEQFF.

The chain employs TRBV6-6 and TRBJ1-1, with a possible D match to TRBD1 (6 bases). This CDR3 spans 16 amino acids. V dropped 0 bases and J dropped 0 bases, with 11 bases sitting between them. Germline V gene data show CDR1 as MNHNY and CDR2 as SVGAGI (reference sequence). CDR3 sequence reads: CASSYSVTGMNTEAFF. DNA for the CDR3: TGTGCCAGCAGTTACTCCGTGACAGGCATGAACACTGAAGCTTTCTTT.

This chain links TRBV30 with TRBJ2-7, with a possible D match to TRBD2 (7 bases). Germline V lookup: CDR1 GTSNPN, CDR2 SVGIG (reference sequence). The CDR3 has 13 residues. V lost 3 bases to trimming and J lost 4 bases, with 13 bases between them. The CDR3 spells CAWRGGAGYEQYF. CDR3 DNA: TGTGCCTGGAGAGGGGGGGCTGGATACGAGCAGTACTTC.

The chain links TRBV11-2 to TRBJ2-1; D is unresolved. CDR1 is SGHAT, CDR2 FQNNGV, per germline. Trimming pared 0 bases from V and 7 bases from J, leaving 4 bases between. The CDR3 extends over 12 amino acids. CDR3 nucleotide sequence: TGTGCCAGCAGCTTAGATCTGAATGAGCAGTTCTTC. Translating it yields CASSLDLNEQFF.

The CDR3 spells CASSNTRQGGNEKLFF. The CDR3 bases are TGTGCCAGTAGTAATACCAGACAGGGGGGGAATGAAAAACTGTTTTTT. The chain recombines TRBV19 with TRBJ1-4; TRBD1 matches at 9 bases. The CDR3 loop spans 16 amino acids. Germline CDR1 is LNHDA and CDR2 is SQIVND (reference sequence). V trimming: 4 bases; J trimming: 5 bases; junction bases outside the gene matches: 8.